The clone carrying this T cell receptor (beta chain) was detected a few times. Its specificity is unknown. In germline, CDR1 is SGHAT, CDR2 FQNNGV. The CDR3 contains 17 residues. V shed 5 bases, J shed 6 bases, and the junction held 9 bases outside the gene matches. Construction of the TCRbeta library involved unique molecular identifiers. TCRdb re-called the PCR reads through MiXCR, storing one row per CDR3 protein. The profile shows under 750,000 distinct CDR3 sequences, roughly 24% of them singletons. The data derive from a study of T-cell reconstitution after alpha-beta-depleted transplantation in children. Study results and caveats: Where some patients showed high TCRbeta diversity at day 60, it came from recipient T cells and thymic progenitors that had survived. The study reportedly traced alpha-beta T cells about two months after transplant to several hundred expanded graft clones. When one year had passed after transplant, most T-cell counts and diversity came from newly produced T cells.

Sequenced material: PBMCs, mostly from graft donor cells, taken 360 days after TCRalphabeta/CD19-depleted stem cell transplant. The gene calls are TRBV11-2 and TRBJ2-1, with 14 bases lining up with TRBD2. The origin of this receptor is a boy in the first two years of life who had a stem cell transplant for acute myeloid leukemia, so the T cells may come from the graft donor. CDR3 loop: CASSRTSGGYPLNEQFF. For the CDR3, the DNA is TGTGCCAGCAGCAGGACTAGCGGGGGGTACCCCCTCAATGAGCAGTTCTTC.